The 3 T cell receptor beta chains below all came from one sample that was sequenced in a study of CD8 T cells in Susac syndrome. The authors reverse transcribed roughly 0.5 to 1 ug RNA with random hexamers. From the immunoSEQ multiplex PCR reads, TCRdb called clonotypes with MiXCR, one entry per CDR3 protein. The sample shows 150,000 to 200,000 distinct CDR3 sequences, over 85% of them seen only once. The source material was CD4+ T cells from PBMCs. The receptors shown here come from a human donor with multiple sclerosis.

V gene TRBV6-6 combines with J gene TRBJ2-5; D gene unclear. The germline V gene has CDR1 MNHNY and CDR2 SVGAGI (reference sequence). This CDR3 spans 12 amino acids. The V end lost 5 bases, the J end lost 5 bases, and 9 bases lay between the germline ends. The CDR3 region is CASSPNGETQYF. The CDR3 DNA sequence: TGTGCCAGCAGTCCGAATGGGGAGACCCAGTACTTC.

The chain recombines TRBV12-3 or TRBV12-4 with TRBJ2-5; either TRBD1 or TRBD2 may supply D (5 bases each). The CDR3 runs 17 residues. V gave up 3 bases and J gave up 4 bases, with 21 bases separating them. The DNA for the CDR3 is TGTGCCAGCAGTTTCTCGGGTCGTGGGGGAAGCGGAGAGACCCAGTACTTC. It specifies CASSFSGRGGSGETQYF.

The chain couples TRBV13 to TRBJ2-7; 9 bases map to TRBD2. This CDR3 spans 14 amino acids. Germline V gene data show CDR1 as PRHDT and CDR2 as FYEKMQ (reference sequence). With 5 bases clipped from V and 7 bases from J, the junction kept 9 bases outside the gene matches. CDR3 residues: CASSRGGAFEEQYF. For the CDR3, the DNA is TGTGCCAGCAGCCGCGGGGGGGCCTTCGAAGAGCAGTACTTC.